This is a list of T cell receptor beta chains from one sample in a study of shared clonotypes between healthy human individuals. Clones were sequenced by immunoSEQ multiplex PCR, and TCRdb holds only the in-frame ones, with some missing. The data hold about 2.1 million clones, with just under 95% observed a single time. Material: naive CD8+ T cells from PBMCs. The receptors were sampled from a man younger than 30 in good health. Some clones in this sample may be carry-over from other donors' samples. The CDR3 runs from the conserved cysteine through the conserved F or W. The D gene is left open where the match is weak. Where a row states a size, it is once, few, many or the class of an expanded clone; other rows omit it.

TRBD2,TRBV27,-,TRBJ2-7,TGTGCCAGCAGCTGGGAGACTAGCGGGTTCTACGAGCAGTACTTC,CASSWETSGFYEQYF
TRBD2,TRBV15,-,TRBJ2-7,TGTGCCACCAGCAGAGAGACTAGCGAGATCTACGAGCAGTACTTC,CATSRETSEIYEQYF
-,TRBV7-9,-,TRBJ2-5,TGTGCCAGCAGCTTAGTAGGGACTGAAGAGACCCAGTACTTC,CASSLVGTEETQYF
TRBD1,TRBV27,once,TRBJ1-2,TGTGCCAGCAGACCCGCCGGGACAGGGCGTTTGGGCTACACCTTC,CASRPAGTGRLGYTF
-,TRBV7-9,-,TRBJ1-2,TGTGCCAGCAGCACTAACAGGGATGGCTACACCTTC,CASSTNRDGYTF
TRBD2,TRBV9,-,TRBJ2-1,TGTGCCAGCAGCGTAGGGTCCAGAGCGGGACTCTACAATGAGCAGTTCTTC,CASSVGSRAGLYNEQFF
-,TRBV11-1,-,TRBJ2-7,TGTGCCAGCAGCTTACAAAGACCCGCGGAGCAGTACTTC,CASSLQRPAEQYF
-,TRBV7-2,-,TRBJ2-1,TGTGCCAGCAGTTGGACTGGGGGAAGGGGCAATGAGCAGTTCTTC,CASSWTGGRGNEQFF
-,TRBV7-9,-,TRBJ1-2,TGTGCCAGCAGCCCTAGTTGGGTTTCTGAGAACTATGGCTACACCTTC,CASSPSWVSENYGYTF
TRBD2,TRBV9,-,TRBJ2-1,TGTGCCAGCAGCGTAGCTCAGTTCCTAGCGGGAAACGAGGGTGAGCAGTTCTTC,CASSVAQFLAGNEGEQFF
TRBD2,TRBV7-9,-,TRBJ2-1,TGTGCCAGCAGCCCGCCGGGACTAGCGGGCCCCCTCTCGTTCTTC,CASSPPGLAGPLSFF
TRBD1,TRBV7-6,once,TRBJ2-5,TGTGCCAGCAGCTTAGCGGACAGGGGAGGAGAGACCCAGTACTTC,CASSLADRGGETQYF
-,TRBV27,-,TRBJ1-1,TGTGCCAGCAGTTTGGACGTAATGAACACTGAAGCTTTCTTT,CASSLDVMNTEAFF
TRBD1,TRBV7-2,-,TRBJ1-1,TGTGCCAGCAGTCAAAAAGGGACAGGGAGAGTGGCTGAAGCTTTCTTT,CASSQKGTGRVAEAFF
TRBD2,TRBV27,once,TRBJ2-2,TGTGCCAGCAGTCCTTACTTTAGCGGGAGAACCGGGGAGCTGTTTTTT,CASSPYFSGRTGELFF
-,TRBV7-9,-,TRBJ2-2,TGTGCCAGCAGCCTTACTGGACCGACGGCGAACACCGGGGAGCTGTTTTTT,CASSLTGPTANTGELFF
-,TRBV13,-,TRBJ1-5,TGTGCCAGCAGCTTGGTGGCAGGTTATCAGCCCCAGCATTTT,CASSLVAGYQPQHF
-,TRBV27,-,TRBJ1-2,TGTGCCAGCAGTTTAGGGGTGGGCTATGGCTACACCTTC,CASSLGVGYGYTF
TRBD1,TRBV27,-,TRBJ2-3,TGTGCCAGCAGTTTAAATGGCGGGACAGGGGGCCCAGATACGCAGTATTTT,CASSLNGGTGGPDTQYF
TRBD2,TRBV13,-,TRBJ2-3,TGTGCCAGCAGCCTGACTAGCCGCACAGATACGCAGTATTTT,CASSLTSRTDTQYF
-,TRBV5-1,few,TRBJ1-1,TGCGCCCTAAAGGAGGCAGTGAACACTGAAGCTTTCTTT,CALKEAVNTEAFF
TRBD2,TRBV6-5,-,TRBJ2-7,TGTGCCAGCAGTTATCTGGCGGGAGGCTACGAGCAGTACTTC,CASSYLAGGYEQYF
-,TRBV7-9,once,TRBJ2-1,TGTGCCAGCAGCTCTCACCGGGACCCCGAATATGAGCAGTTCTTC,CASSSHRDPEYEQFF
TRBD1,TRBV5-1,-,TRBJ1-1,TGCGCCAGCAGCTTAACCCCGGGACAGGGGCGTAGCGGTGAAGCTTTCTTT,CASSLTPGQGRSGEAFF
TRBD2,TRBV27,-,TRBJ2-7,TGTGCCAGCAGTCCAGGGACTAGCGGAACCTACGAGCAGTACTTC,CASSPGTSGTYEQYF
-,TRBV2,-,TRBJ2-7,TGTGCCAGCAATGGGTTAGCCTACGAGCAGTACTTC,CASNGLAYEQYF
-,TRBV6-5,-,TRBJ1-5,TGTGCCAGCAGTTACGGTTTCGGCAATCAGCCCCAGCATTTT,CASSYGFGNQPQHF
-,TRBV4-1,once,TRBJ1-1,TGCGCCAGCAGCCAAAGGCGAGGGACTGAAGCTTTCTTT,CASSQRRGTEAFF
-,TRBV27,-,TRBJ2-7,TGTGCCAGCAGCGATGCTTTAAGCTCCTACGAGCAGTACTTC,CASSDALSSYEQYF
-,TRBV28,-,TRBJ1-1,TGTGCCAGCAGCTCGGACTTCCAGGGGAACACTGAAGCTTTCTTT,CASSSDFQGNTEAFF
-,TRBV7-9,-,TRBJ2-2,TGTGCCAGCAGCTTAGGAACGAACACCGGGGAGCTGTTTTTT,CASSLGTNTGELFF
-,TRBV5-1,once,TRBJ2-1,TGCGCCAGCAGCTGGGGAGAGCTCTCCTACAATGAGCAGTTCTTC,CASSWGELSYNEQFF